These 30 T cell receptor beta chains were all obtained from the same sample, sequenced in a study of cytotoxic CD8 clonotypes in ibrutinib-treated CLL (dated by TCRdb to the early 2020s). Receptors were amplified or captured by the immunoSEQ multiplex PCR assay. What TCRdb holds here is the immuneACCESS table cut down to in-frame rearrangements. Part of the clones is not present; checked against another copy, under half of the missing clones reflect an unresolved V gene, and the others are unexplained. Recorded for this sample are over 120,000 clones; 80% of them occurred a single time. Approximately 7.6% of the sample belongs to the ten largest clones. The starting material was PBMCs, obtained after 36 months of ibrutinib treatment. The receptors originated from a human donor with chronic lymphocytic leukemia.

Regarding this clone: No DNA is shown, since the ends of the CDR3 on it are uncertain; the CDR3 is the one TCRdb lists. The gene calls are TRBV1 and TRBJ2-1; TRBD2, the D gene given by the table, was not confirmed from the DNA. TRBV1 is given as a pseudogene. The CDR3 adds up to 15 amino acids, both ends counted. CDR3 in amino acids: CTSSQGVAGGNEQFF.

This sequence joins TRBV5-1 and TRBJ1-2, with D maybe TRBD1 (5 bases). This CDR3 has 13 residues. CDR1 is SGHRS and CDR2 is YFSETQ in the germline V gene. The germline V and J ends were trimmed by 1 base and 8 bases, with 12 bases remaining between them. CDR3 sequence (DNA): TGCGCCAGCAGCTTGCGAGCGGAGGGGGGCTACACCTTC. Translation: CASSLRAEGGYTF. Using reference TRBV5-1 and TRBJ1-2 for the parts outside the CDR3, the full variable domain is KAGVTQTPRYLIKTRGQQVTLSCSPISGHRSVSWYQQTPGQGLQFLFEYFSETQRNKGNFPGRFSGRQFSNSRSEMNVSTLELGDSALYLCASSLRAEGGYTFGSGTRLTVV.

V usage is TRBV7-8 and J usage is TRBJ1-1; D gene unclear. V was trimmed by 4 bases and J by 0 bases, leaving 6 bases between them. From germline, CDR1 is SGHVS and CDR2 FQNEAQ. The CDR3 sequence is 13 residues long. CDR3 in amino acids: CASSSHMNTEAFF. DNA of the CDR3: TGTGCCAGCAGCTCCCATATGAACACTGAAGCTTTCTTT.

V gene TRBV11-1 combines with J gene TRBJ2-5; no clear D gene. The V gene lost 2 bases and the J gene lost 2 bases, with 9 bases spanning the gap. The CDR3 is 14 amino acids. CDR1 is SGHAT and CDR2 is FQDESV in the germline V gene (reference sequence). The CDR3 reads CASSLSLRQETQYF. CDR3 DNA sequence: TGTGCCAGCAGCTTAAGTCTCAGACAAGAGACCCAGTACTTC.

The V and J genes are TRBV18 and TRBJ1-2; the D gene is possibly TRBD1 (6 bases). The CDR3 contains 15 residues. The germline V and J ends were trimmed by 5 bases and 5 bases, with 18 bases remaining between them. Germline V gene data show CDR1 as KGHSH and CDR2 as LQKENI. Here the CDR3 reads CASSTIGRGAYGYTF. DNA of the CDR3: TGTGCCAGCTCAACCATAGGTCGGGGGGCTTATGGCTACACCTTC.

The rearrangement uses TRBV10-2 and TRBJ2-1; a weak D match, TRBD2 (5 bases). V was pared by 8 bases and J by 7 bases, with 12 bases between. Germline V lookup: CDR1 WSHSY, CDR2 SAAADI. This CDR3 is 12 amino acids long. The CDR3 is CASHERGNEQFF. The CDR3 region has the DNA TGCGCCAGCCATGAGCGCGGGAATGAGCAGTTCTTC.

This clone was found a few times. The chain has TRBV28 and TRBJ1-5, with D perhaps TRBD1 (5 bases). Germline CDR1 reads MDHEN; CDR2 reads SYDVKM. The CDR3 contains 11 residues. Trimming took 6 bases from V and 9 from J, leaving 9 bases between them. This chain's CDR3 is CASSQTGPQHF. In DNA, the CDR3 is TGTGCCAGCAGCCAAACAGGGCCCCAGCATTTT.

This chain connects TRBV15 to TRBJ1-2, with a possible D match to TRBD1 (5 bases). The CDR3 is 17 residues long. V was cut by 0 bases and J by 1 base, with 15 bases left in between. Germline assignment: CDR1 LNHNV and CDR2 YYDKDF (reference sequence). CDR3 loop: CATSRDRGGAVNYGYTF. The DNA for the CDR3 is TGTGCCACCAGCAGAGATCGCGGCGGGGCGGTTAACTATGGCTACACCTTC.

The J gene is TRBJ1-1, the V gene TRBV29-1; D gene ambiguous. V dropped 4 bases and J dropped 2 bases, with 11 bases sitting between them. This CDR3 region has 13 residues. Germline loops: CDR1 SQVTM, CDR2 ANQGSEA. The CDR3 spells CSVGRQTNTEAFF. CDR3 bases: TGCAGCGTTGGGCGGCAGACCAACACTGAAGCTTTCTTT.

CDR3 amino acids: CASSLVWSTDNEKLFF. CDR3 in DNA: TGTGCCAGCAGCTTAGTGTGGAGTACAGACAATGAAAAACTGTTTTTT. The chain combines TRBV7-9 with TRBJ1-4; no firm D call. V was pared by 1 base and J by 5 bases, with 14 bases between. The CDR3 consists of 16 residues. Germline V lookup: CDR1 SEHNR, CDR2 FQNEAQ (reference sequence).

This clone was seen more than once but under ten times. The rearrangement uses TRBV19 and TRBJ1-1; TRBD1 matches 8 bases. V lost 6 bases, J lost 1 base, and 10 bases stayed unmatched. The CDR3 extends over 16 amino acids. The germline CDR1 and CDR2 sequences are LNHDA and SQIVND (reference sequence). CDR3 residues: CASRKRLDRENTEAFF. CDR3 bases: TGTGCCAGTAGAAAGAGACTGGACAGGGAGAACACTGAAGCTTTCTTT.

The chain uses TRBV7-9 and TRBJ1-3; 7 bases agree with TRBD1. CDR1 is SEHNR and CDR2 is FQNEAQ in the germline V gene (reference sequence). V lost 5 bases and J lost 0; bases outside the gene matches: 4. The CDR3 contains 15 residues. As DNA, the CDR3 is TGTGCCAGCAGCGACAGGGACAGCTCTGGAAACACCATATATTTT. Protein sequence: CASSDRDSSGNTIYF.

The chain links TRBV2 to TRBJ1-5; no firm D call. V dropped 7 bases and J dropped 5 bases, with 9 bases sitting between them. The CDR3 covers 12 residues. The germline V gene has CDR1 SNHLY and CDR2 FYNNEI. The CDR3 coding sequence is TGTGCCAGCAACCCCGGGGATCAGCCCCAGCATTTT. This translates into CASNPGDQPQHF.

In the case of this clone: Different DNA sequences within this sample yield the same CDR3. J is TRBJ2-5 and V is TRBV18; D gene uncertain. There are 12 residues in the CDR3. Looked up from germline, CDR1 is KGHSH and CDR2 is LQKENI. V dropped 6 bases and J dropped 1 base, with 6 bases sitting between them. CDR3 sequence: CASSPSQETQYF. The DNA of the CDR3 is TGTGCCAGCTCCCCTTCCCAAGAGACCCAGTACTTC.

This clone was seen once. The chain combines TRBV6-5 with TRBJ1-1; the D is unclear. The CDR3 is 16 amino acids. The V gene's germline CDR1 is MNHEY and CDR2 SVGAGI. V dropped 0 bases and J dropped 1 base, with 12 bases sitting between them. Here the CDR3 DNA reads TGTGCCAGCAGTTACTCGATAGTGCTCGGGAACACTGAAGCTTTCTTT. Translation: CASSYSIVLGNTEAFF.

This chain uses TRBV2 with TRBJ2-5, with 16 bases lining up with TRBD2. This CDR3 has 15 amino acids. Germline V gives CDR1 SNHLY, CDR2 FYNNEI. The V and J ends lost 7 bases and 5 bases, in that order; junction bases with no gene match: 4. CDR3 loop: CASMGLAGGRETQYF. The CDR3 bases are TGTGCCAGCATGGGACTAGCGGGAGGGCGTGAGACCCAGTACTTC.

The V call is TRBV9, the J call TRBJ2-5, with D tentatively TRBD2 (5 bases). Germline CDR1 and CDR2: SGDLS and YYNGEE. V lost 4 bases, J lost 5 bases, and 15 bases lay in between. The CDR3 extends over 14 amino acids. This CDR3 is CASSLWTGGETQYF. CDR3 in DNA: TGTGCCAGCAGCCTCTGGACTGGTGGGGAGACCCAGTACTTC.

The chain employs TRBV6-5 and TRBJ1-2; 8 bases align to TRBD1. The germline V gene has CDR1 MNHEY and CDR2 SVGAGI. Trimming at V came to 5 bases and at J to 7 bases, leaving 6 bases not matched to a gene. This CDR3 has 13 residues. As DNA, the CDR3 is TGTGCCAGCAGTCCCCGCAGGGGGCTTGGCTACACCTTC. Translation gives CASSPRRGLGYTF.

This clone was counted a single time. The rearrangement uses TRBV2 and TRBJ1-3, with D perhaps TRBD1 (6 bases). Trimming left V 9 bases short and J 0 bases short, with 12 bases between. This CDR3 comprises 14 residues. Germline V gives CDR1 SNHLY, CDR2 FYNNEI. This CDR3 reads CARGGLSSGNTIYF. The CDR3 coding sequence is TGTGCCAGAGGGGGATTGAGCTCTGGAAACACCATATATTTT.

The chain uses TRBV5-1 and TRBJ1-2, with unresolved D. The length of the CDR3 is 15 residues. The germline gives CDR1 SGHRS, CDR2 YFSETQ. V shed 4 bases and J shed 0 bases, with 13 bases lying between them. This chain's CDR3 is CASSRAPSSNYGYTF. The CDR3 DNA follows: TGCGCCAGCAGCAGGGCCCCTTCCTCTAACTATGGCTACACCTTC.

This rearrangement joins TRBV5-3 to TRBJ2-1; weak D call: TRBD2 (5 bases). Being an ORF, TRBV5-3 has a function that is uncertain. Trimming removed 0 bases at V and 15 bases at J, with 19 bases between. The CDR3 consists of 14 residues. CDR3 in DNA: TGTGCCAGAAGCTTGGTCTGGTTCCGGCTAGCACGGTTCTTC. It specifies CARSLVWFRLARFF.

The CDR3: CASRETGLGTEAFF. DNA for the CDR3: TGCGCCTCCCGGGAAACAGGGTTGGGCACTGAAGCTTTCTTT. The V call is TRBV10-1, the J call TRBJ1-1; tentatively, D is TRBD1 (6 bases). V was shortened by 11 bases and J by 4 bases, with 20 bases between the two germline ends. The CDR3 has 14 residues. CDR1 is WNHNN, CDR2 SYGVQD, per germline (reference sequence).

The V gene is TRBV7-2, the J gene TRBJ2-1; TRBD2 matches 8 bases. V trimming: 4 bases; J trimming: 6 bases; junction bases outside the gene matches: 5. Germline loops: CDR1 SGHTA, CDR2 FQGNSA. This CDR3 spans 14 amino acids. The CDR3 DNA reads as TGTGCCAGCAGCTCCGGGGGGGCCATCAATGAGCAGTTCTTC. It encodes CASSSGGAINEQFF. The full variable domain, its missing parts supplied by reference TRBV7-2 and TRBJ2-1, is GAGVSQSPSNKVTEKGKDVELRCDPISGHTALYWYRQSLGQGLEFLIYFQGNSAPDKSGLPSDRFSAERTGGSVSTLTIQRTQQEDSAVYLCASSSGGAINEQFFGPGTRLTVL.

The CDR3 DNA is TGTGCCAGCAGCGTAGACCGGGCTACTCGAGAGACCCAGTACTTC. Protein sequence: CASSVDRATRETQYF. V and J are TRBV9 and TRBJ2-5, with D hard to call. Per the germline V gene, CDR1 is SGDLS and CDR2 is YYNGEE. The CDR3 consists of 15 residues. V was trimmed by 0 bases and J by 4 bases, leaving 13 bases between them.

The chain couples TRBV27 to TRBJ2-7; D might be TRBD1 or TRBD2, each matching 7 bases. CDR3 size: 15 residues. Germline values: CDR1 MNHEY, CDR2 SMNVEV (reference sequence). V gave up 3 bases and J gave up 2 bases, with 14 bases separating them. The CDR3 spells CASSFRGGGTYEQYF. For the CDR3, the DNA is TGTGCCAGCAGTTTCAGGGGGGGAGGGACCTACGAGCAGTACTTC.

The chain carries TRBV19 and TRBJ2-7; D gene unclear. Trimming stripped 4 bases from V and 3 bases from J, with 19 bases between. Looked up from germline, CDR1 is LNHDA and CDR2 is SQIVND (reference sequence). This CDR3 comprises 16 residues. Written as DNA, the CDR3 is TGTGCCAGTAGTACCCGGGCCGGGCCGACCCACTACGAGCAGTACTTC. As protein: CASSTRAGPTHYEQYF.

The V and J genes are TRBV6-6 and TRBJ1-2; no clear D gene. The CDR3 has 11 amino acids. CDR1 and CDR2 (germline): MNHNY, SVGAGI (reference sequence). V lost 6 bases, J lost 5 bases, and 7 bases lay in between. In DNA, the CDR3 is TGTGCCAGCAGGCTTGAGTATGGCTACACCTTC. The encoded protein is CASRLEYGYTF.

The chain combines TRBV4-1 with TRBJ1-3; 7 nucleotides agree with TRBD1. CDR1 and CDR2 (germline): MGHRA, YSYEKL. V dropped 5 bases and J dropped 0; count of bases not matched to a gene: 13. This CDR3 spans 18 amino acids. This CDR3 reads CASSGGGFRVYSGNTIYF. In nucleotides, the CDR3 is TGCGCCAGCAGCGGAGGGGGCTTTAGGGTTTACTCTGGAAACACCATATATTTT.

V and J are TRBV18 and TRBJ1-2; 8 nucleotides align to TRBD1. This CDR3 spans 13 amino acids. J gave up 7 bases and V 3 bases, and 4 bases lay outside the gene matches. Per germline, CDR1 KGHSH and CDR2 LQKENI. This CDR3 reads CASSPTGDSGYTF. The CDR3 DNA follows: TGTGCCAGCTCACCGACAGGGGACAGTGGCTACACCTTC.

The V and J genes are TRBV5-6 and TRBJ2-1; either TRBD1 or TRBD2 may fit D (5 bases each). Trimming left V 2 bases short and J 10 bases short, with 13 bases between. Germline V gene lookup returns CDR1 SGHDT and CDR2 YYEEEE. The CDR3 consists of 13 residues. CDR3 sequence reads: CASSFLPGTEQFF. CDR3 DNA sequence: TGTGCCAGCAGCTTCCTCCCCGGGACCGAGCAGTTCTTC.